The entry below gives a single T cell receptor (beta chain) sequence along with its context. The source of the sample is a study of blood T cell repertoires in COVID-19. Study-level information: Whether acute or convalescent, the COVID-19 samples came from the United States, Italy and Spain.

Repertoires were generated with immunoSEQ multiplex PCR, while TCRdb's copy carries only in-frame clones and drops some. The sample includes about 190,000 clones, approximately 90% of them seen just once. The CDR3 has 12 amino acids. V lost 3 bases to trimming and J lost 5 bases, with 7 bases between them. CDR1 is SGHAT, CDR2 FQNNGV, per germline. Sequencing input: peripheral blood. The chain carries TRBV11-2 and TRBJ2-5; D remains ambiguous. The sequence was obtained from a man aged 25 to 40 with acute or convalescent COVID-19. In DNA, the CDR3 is TGTGCCAGCAGCTTTACGGAGGAGACCCAGTACTTC. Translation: CASSFTEETQYF.